Presented here are 23 T cell receptor beta chains from one specimen sequenced in a study of graft-versus-host responses after intestinal transplantation. Their specific antigens are unknown. Repertoires were generated with immunoSEQ multiplex PCR, while TCRdb's copy carries only in-frame clones and drops some. The sample has about 93,000 clones; about 93% are singletons. The sequenced sample was unstimulated CD8+ T cells sorted from spleen or lymph node cells, obtained before intestinal transplant. These receptors came from a human donor who received an intestinal transplant.

The chain carries TRBV4-3 and TRBJ1-2; D is unresolved. Trimming took 1 base from V and 5 from J, leaving 8 bases between them. The CDR3 totals 13 residues. CDR1 and CDR2 from the germline V gene are LGHNA and YSLEER. The CDR3 protein is CASSQVRQYGYTF. The CDR3 bases are TGCGCCAGCAGCCAAGTACGTCAGTATGGCTACACCTTC.

This clone was counted once. The rearrangement links TRBV5-4 to TRBJ2-7; D unclear. V was pared by 4 bases and J by 3 bases, with 8 bases between. Germline V gives CDR1 SGHNT, CDR2 YYREEE (reference sequence). The CDR3 sequence is 12 residues long. CDR3 sequence reads: CASSLTDYEQYF. The DNA for the CDR3 is TGTGCCAGCAGCCTAACCGACTACGAGCAGTACTTC.

The chain links TRBV28 to TRBJ1-1; 7 nucleotides match TRBD1. V gave up 5 bases and J gave up 0 bases; unmatched junction bases: 6. CDR1 and CDR2 from the germline V gene are MDHEN and SYDVKM. The CDR3 is 15 residues long. The DNA for the CDR3 is TGTGCCAGCAGTCGTACAGGGGAGCTGAACACTGAAGCTTTCTTT. Protein sequence: CASSRTGELNTEAFF.

The V and J genes are TRBV12-5 and TRBJ2-5; perhaps TRBD1 as D (5 bases). The germline V gene has CDR1 LGHNT and CDR2 FRNRAP. Trimming took off 7 bases at V and 4 bases at J, with 16 bases between the two ends. The CDR3 is made up of 14 amino acids. The CDR3 nucleotides are TGTGCTAGTGCCCAGACAGTAACCGGAGAGACCCAGTACTTC. Translated: CASAQTVTGETQYF.

This chain connects TRBV27 to TRBJ1-5; D perhaps matches TRBD1 (5 bases). Trimming removed 2 bases at V and 4 bases at J, with 12 bases between. The CDR3 is 15 amino acids. Germline V gene sequence: CDR1 MNHEY, CDR2 SMNVEV (reference sequence). The DNA for the CDR3 is TGTGCCAGCAGTTTAGGGGCCTTTGGGAATCAGCCCCAGCATTTT. This translates into CASSLGAFGNQPQHF.

The CDR3 coding sequence is TGTGCCAGCAGCTTACTCTACAATGAGCAGTTCTTC. Translated, it gives CASSLLYNEQFF. This sequence joins TRBV7-9 and TRBJ2-1; D is unclear. CDR1 SEHNR and CDR2 FQNEAQ come from the germline V gene (reference sequence). V gave up 2 bases and J gave up 3 bases, with 2 bases separating them. The CDR3 is 12 residues long.

The chain joins TRBV30 to TRBJ1-5; 10 bases fit TRBD1. CDR1 is GTSNPN, CDR2 SVGIG, per germline (reference sequence). The V gene end was trimmed by 2 bases and the J gene end by 8 bases; junction bases not matched to a gene: 9. The CDR3 loop spans 15 amino acids. The CDR3 nucleotides read TGTGCCTGGAGTCTCATGGACAGGGGGTGGGAGCCCCAGCATTTT. Its protein product is CAWSLMDRGWEPQHF.

The chain recombines TRBV19 with TRBJ1-1; D not resolved. The germline V gene encodes CDR1 LNHDA and CDR2 SQIVND (reference sequence). Trimming removed 3 bases at V and 5 bases at J, with 10 bases between. This CDR3 has 13 residues. The CDR3 spells CASSIGSGTEAFF. CDR3 coding DNA: TGTGCCAGTAGTATTGGATCGGGGACTGAAGCTTTCTTT.

The V call is TRBV4-1, the J call TRBJ2-5; D perhaps matches TRBD1 (6 bases). Trimming took off 2 bases at V and 4 bases at J, with 11 bases between the two ends. The V gene's germline CDR1 is MGHRA and CDR2 YSYEKL. The CDR3 extends over 14 amino acids. The CDR3 nucleotides are TGCGCCAGCAGCCAAACAGGGCGAGGAGAGACCCAGTACTTC. Translated, it gives CASSQTGRGETQYF.

CDR3: CASSDPRDRGDYGYTF. Written as DNA, the CDR3 is TGTGCCAGCAGCGACCCCCGGGACAGGGGTGACTATGGCTACACCTTC. This chain uses TRBV9 with TRBJ1-2; 10 bases align to TRBD1. CDR3 length equals 16 residues. Germline CDR1 is SGDLS and CDR2 is YYNGEE. The V segment lost 3 bases and the J segment 3 bases; nucleotides outside the gene matches: 8.

The table lists this clone with a count of one. This chain connects TRBV25-1 to TRBJ2-3; no definite D call. The CDR3 totals 14 residues. V lost 1 base, J lost 0 bases, and 5 bases lay in between. Germline lookup yields CDR1 MGHDK and CDR2 SYGVNS. CDR3 loop: CASSEWASTDTQYF. DNA of the CDR3: TGTGCCAGCAGTGAATGGGCCAGCACAGATACGCAGTATTTT.

The rearrangement links TRBV6-5 to TRBJ2-1, with D tentatively TRBD1 (6 bases). Germline CDR1 MNHEY, CDR2 SVGAGI. This CDR3 is built from 15 residues. V was trimmed by 2 bases and J by 4 bases, leaving 12 bases between them. The CDR3 region has the DNA TGTGCCAGCAGTTACCAGGGGTCGCGGTACAATGAGCAGTTCTTC. Amino acids: CASSYQGSRYNEQFF.

J is TRBJ2-3 and V is TRBV6-5, with 10 nucleotides matching TRBD1. The CDR3 covers 14 residues. V dropped 4 bases and J dropped 4; count of bases not matched to a gene: 2. Germline CDR1 and CDR2: MNHEY and SVGAGI. As DNA, the CDR3 is TGTGCCAGCAGTTGGACAGGGGGAGCAGATACGCAGTATTTT. The encoded protein is CASSWTGGADTQYF.

This clone was detected once. The chain is built from TRBV5-1 and TRBJ1-2, with 8 bases matching TRBD1. The CDR3 loop spans 15 amino acids. CDR1 SGHRS and CDR2 YFSETQ come from the germline V gene. V lost 5 bases, J lost 3 bases, and 9 bases stayed unmatched. The CDR3 DNA follows: TGCGCCAGCAGGGTGGGACAGGTTTTATACTATGGCTACACCTTC. This codes for CASRVGQVLYYGYTF.

CDR3 DNA: TGTGCCAGCAGCGTAGGTGCCCTTACAGATCCCTCTGGAAACACCATATATTTT. This codes for CASSVGALTDPSGNTIYF. The chain employs TRBV9 and TRBJ1-3; D gene unclear. With 0 bases removed from V and 0 bases from J, the gap between germline ends came to 16 bases. This CDR3 has 18 amino acids. Germline-derived CDR1 and CDR2 are SGDLS and YYNGEE.

This chain links TRBV19 with TRBJ2-7, with 8 bases aligning to TRBD1. Per germline, CDR1 LNHDA and CDR2 SQIVND (reference sequence). The trim removed 3 bases at V and 5 bases at J, leaving 6 bases unmatched. The CDR3 has 14 amino acids. CDR3 sequence: CASSIGTGGHEQYF. The CDR3 bases are TGTGCCAGTAGTATCGGGACAGGTGGTCACGAGCAGTACTTC.

The chain has TRBV7-2 and TRBJ2-3, with 10 positions matching TRBD2. The junction had 10 bases not matched to a gene; V was cut back by 4 bases and J by 3 bases. The CDR3 loop spans 17 amino acids. Looked up from germline, CDR1 is SGHTA and CDR2 is FQGNSA. The CDR3 DNA reads TGTGCCAGCAGCTCGGACTTCCTAGCGGGGGTGACAGATACGCAGTATTTT. It yields the protein CASSSDFLAGVTDTQYF.

The V gene is TRBV6-1, the J gene TRBJ1-5; TRBD1 matches 8 bases. After removal of 1 base from V and 0 bases from J, the junction contained 5 bases not matched to a gene. From germline, CDR1 is MNHNS and CDR2 SASEGT. The CDR3 extends over 17 amino acids. The CDR3 nucleotides are TGTGCCAGCAGTGAAGGCCAGGGGGCCGATAGCAATCAGCCCCAGCATTTT. Translation gives CASSEGQGADSNQPQHF.

The chain couples TRBV19 to TRBJ2-1; D possibly corresponds to TRBD2 (6 bases). Per the germline V gene, CDR1 is LNHDA and CDR2 is SQIVND (reference sequence). This CDR3 is built from 14 residues. Trimming cost V 5 bases and J 1 base, with 9 bases left between them. CDR3 nucleotides: TGTGCCAGTAGTTACGGGGGATCCTACAATGAGCAGTTCTTC. It is translated as CASSYGGSYNEQFF.

The V gene is TRBV27, the J gene TRBJ1-6; possible D gene TRBD1, 6 bases. V was clipped by 5 bases and J by 11 bases, with 13 bases between them. CDR1 is MNHEY and CDR2 is SMNVEV in the germline V gene (reference sequence). This CDR3 has 13 residues. Here the CDR3 reads CASSDTGPAPLHF. For the CDR3, the DNA is TGTGCCAGCAGTGATACAGGGCCAGCACCCCTCCACTTT.

J is TRBJ2-1 and V is TRBV19; 10 nucleotides align to TRBD2. The CDR3 covers 16 residues. CDR1 is LNHDA and CDR2 is SQIVND in the germline V gene (reference sequence). V lost 1 base, J lost 6 bases, and 6 bases stayed unmatched. CDR3 nucleotide sequence: TGTGCCAGTAGTATAGCGTCTAGCGGGGGCCTCAATGAGCAGTTCTTC. Its protein is CASSIASSGGLNEQFF.

The chain links TRBV9 to TRBJ1-1; TRBD1 might be the D (6 bases). V was trimmed by 0 bases and J by 0 bases, leaving 18 bases between them. Germline loops: CDR1 SGDLS, CDR2 YYNGEE. The CDR3 consists of 18 residues. CDR3: CASSVALGQPDLNTEAFF. CDR3 DNA sequence: TGTGCCAGCAGCGTAGCCCTCGGACAGCCGGATCTGAACACTGAAGCTTTCTTT.

The V and J genes are TRBV9 and TRBJ1-2, with D unclear. Germline-derived CDR1 and CDR2 are SGDLS and YYNGEE. Trimming shortened V by 3 bases and J by 2 bases, and 11 bases separated the two germline ends. The CDR3 spans 14 residues. The CDR3 bases are TGTGCCAGCAGCGGTGACGGAGAAAACTATGGCTACACCTTC. Translated: CASSGDGENYGYTF.